This entry lists 28 T cell receptor beta chains sequenced from one sample in a study of T cell responses to AZD1222 COVID-19 vaccine. The table came from immunoSEQ multiplex PCR; TCRdb's copy has only in-frame clones and leaves some out. Of under 200,000 clones in the sample, approximately 90% were seen once. The specimen comprised peripheral blood, sampled 28 days after the second AZD1222 dose. All receptors come from an adult who received the AZD1222 COVID-19 vaccine.

This chain joins TRBV28 and TRBJ1-6; 8 bases agree with TRBD1. The CDR3 runs 14 residues. J was trimmed by 8 bases and V by 4 bases; bases with no gene match: 4. Germline loops: CDR1 MDHEN, CDR2 SYDVKM. CDR3 DNA: TGTGCCAGCAGTTCGGGACAGGCCTATTCACCCCTCCACTTT. It encodes CASSSGQAYSPLHF.

This clone has only a few counts. The gene calls are TRBV15 and TRBJ2-7; TRBD1 matches at 7 bases. V dropped 1 base and J dropped 6; count of bases not matched to a gene: 6. The CDR3 runs to 14 residues. Germline V gene lookup returns CDR1 LNHNV and CDR2 YYDKDF (reference sequence). CDR3 DNA: TGTGCCACCAGCAGAGGACAGGGAGCCTCCGAGCAGTACTTC. Translated: CATSRGQGASEQYF.

This chain links TRBV7-6 with TRBJ1-1; D gene uncertain. This CDR3 region has 14 residues. V dropped 1 base and J dropped 0 bases, with 6 bases sitting between them. In germline, CDR1 is SGHVS, CDR2 FNYEAQ. CDR3 in DNA: TGTGCCAGCAGCTTAGTCGCGGTGAACACTGAAGCTTTCTTT. This encodes CASSLVAVNTEAFF.

V usage is TRBV7-2 and J usage is TRBJ1-6; D uncertain. Trimming cost V 1 base and J 9 bases, with 13 bases left between them. Germline assignment: CDR1 SGHTA and CDR2 FQGNSA. The CDR3 is 15 amino acids. The CDR3 region has the DNA TGTGCCAGCAGCTTAGATCGGGGTGTTAGTTCACCCCTCCACTTT. The encoded protein is CASSLDRGVSSPLHF.

The V gene is TRBV28, the J gene TRBJ1-3; a possible D gene is TRBD1 (6 bases). Germline V lookup: CDR1 MDHEN, CDR2 SYDVKM. Trimming left V 8 bases short and J 5 bases short, with 22 bases between. This CDR3 comprises 16 residues. This CDR3 reads CASRGRGAQVRNTIYF. The CDR3 DNA sequence: TGTGCCAGCCGGGGGCGGGGGGCGCAGGTCAGAAACACCATATATTTT.

This chain joins TRBV7-2 and TRBJ2-1; weak D call: TRBD2 (8 bases). The V and J ends lost 2 bases and 9 bases respectively, with 17 bases between them. Looked up from germline, CDR1 is SGHTA and CDR2 is FQGNSA. The CDR3 is made up of 15 amino acids. The CDR3 sequence: CASSLWTGRDSEQFF. Here the CDR3 DNA reads TGTGCCAGCAGCTTATGGACCGGGAGGGACAGTGAGCAGTTCTTC. Complete variable domain (other parts from reference TRBV7-2 and TRBJ2-1): GAGVSQSPSNKVTEKGKDVELRCDPISGHTALYWYRQSLGQGLEFLIYFQGNSAPDKSGLPSDRFSAERTGGSVSTLTIQRTQQEDSAVYLCASSLWTGRDSEQFFGPGTRLTVL.

The V gene is TRBV19, the J gene TRBJ1-5, with TRBD1 identical over 7 bases. The CDR3 is 14 residues long. Trimming cost V 5 bases and J 3 bases; bases outside gene matches: 4. CDR1 is LNHDA, CDR2 SQIVND, per germline (reference sequence). CDR3 in amino acids: CASSYTGDNQPQHF. The CDR3 DNA reads TGTGCCAGTAGTTACACAGGGGACAATCAGCCCCAGCATTTT.

The chain joins TRBV30 to TRBJ2-2; D remains ambiguous. This CDR3 spans 13 amino acids. The ends were cut back, 2 bases at V and 5 bases at J, with 9 bases in the middle. The germline V gene encodes CDR1 GTSNPN and CDR2 SVGIG (reference sequence). CDR3 DNA sequence: TGTGCCTGGAGTACCACCGGGACCGGGGAGCTGTTTTTT. This sequence encodes CAWSTTGTGELFF.

This chain joins TRBV5-1 and TRBJ2-7; 7 bases line up with TRBD2. There are 13 residues in the CDR3. The V and J ends lost 4 bases and 2 bases, in that order; junction bases with no gene match: 3. Germline CDR1 is SGHRS and CDR2 is YFSETQ. This CDR3 is CASSTGTTYEQYF. CDR3 coding DNA: TGCGCCAGCAGCACCGGGACTACCTACGAGCAGTACTTC.

A single count supports this clone. V is TRBV5-1 and J is TRBJ2-1; 8 bases map to TRBD2. The V segment lost 0 bases and the J segment 5 bases; nucleotides outside the gene matches: 10. CDR3 length: 17 residues. Germline loops: CDR1 SGHRS, CDR2 YFSETQ. CDR3 amino acids: CASSLGKSGSPDNEQFF. The DNA for the CDR3 is TGCGCCAGCAGCTTGGGGAAGAGCGGGAGCCCGGACAATGAGCAGTTCTTC.

The chain uses TRBV10-3 and TRBJ1-2; 9 bases map to TRBD1. Per germline, CDR1 ENHRY and CDR2 SYGVKD. The J segment lost 4 bases and the V segment lost 3 bases, leaving 6 bases of the junction unmatched. The CDR3 length is 15 residues. The CDR3 nucleotides read TGTGCCATCAGTGACGATGGGACAGGGTCCTATGGCTACACCTTC. Its translation is CAISDDGTGSYGYTF.

This clone was seen only a few times. The genes are TRBV10-3 and TRBJ1-2; D uncertain. The germline CDR1 and CDR2 sequences are ENHRY and SYGVKD. V lost 0 bases and J 4 bases, leaving 9 bases between the germline ends. This CDR3 is built from 14 residues. CDR3 DNA sequence: TGTGCCATCAGTGAGTCGCAGGTCAGCTATGGCTACACCTTC. As protein: CAISESQVSYGYTF.

The chain is built from TRBV7-8 and TRBJ2-4; D gene ambiguous. The CDR3 runs to 14 residues. Germline V gene lookup returns CDR1 SGHVS and CDR2 FQNEAQ. V dropped 7 bases and J dropped 3 bases, with 13 bases sitting between them. CDR3 residues: CASTARGVKNIQYF. CDR3 DNA: TGTGCCAGCACCGCACGCGGAGTCAAAAACATTCAGTACTTC.

This chain connects TRBV11-1 to TRBJ2-2; maybe TRBD1 (5 bases). The CDR3 totals 15 residues. CDR1 and CDR2 (germline): SGHAT, FQDESV (reference sequence). Trimming removed 7 bases at V and 2 bases at J, with 14 bases between. CDR3 DNA sequence: TGTGCCAGCACCCGAGACAGTTATAACACCGGGGAGCTGTTTTTT. Protein sequence: CASTRDSYNTGELFF. The full variable domain, its missing parts supplied by reference TRBV11-1 and TRBJ2-2, is EAEVAQSPRYKITEKSQAVAFWCDPISGHATLYWYRQILGQGPELLVQFQDESVVDDSQLPKDRFSAERLKGVDSTLKIQPAELGDSAMYLCASTRDSYNTGELFFGEGSRLTVL.

This chain uses TRBV5-4 with TRBJ1-1; 8 bases align to TRBD1. CDR3 length: 15 amino acids. Looked up from germline, CDR1 is SGHNT and CDR2 is YYREEE (reference sequence). After removal of 4 bases from V and 1 base from J, the junction contained 6 bases not matched to a gene. CDR3 coding DNA: TGTGCCAGCAGCCCAGGACAGGGTTGGAACACTGAAGCTTTCTTT. Translated, it gives CASSPGQGWNTEAFF. The variable domain in full, completed from reference TRBV5-4 and TRBJ1-1, reads ETGVTQSPTHLIKTRGQQVTLRCSSQSGHNTVSWYQQALGQGPQFIFQYYREEENGRGNFPPRFSGLQFPNYSSELNVNALELDDSALYLCASSPGQGWNTEAFFGQGTRLTVV.

This clone was seen a handful of times. V gene TRBV28 combines with J gene TRBJ1-1; D not resolved. Germline V gene sequence: CDR1 MDHEN, CDR2 SYDVKM. Trimming cost V 8 bases and J 4 bases, with 11 bases left between them. CDR3 size: 12 residues. CDR3 in DNA: TGTGCCAGCGCCAGCGGGGTCACTGAAGCTTTCTTT. Its translation is CASASGVTEAFF.

V is TRBV19 and J is TRBJ1-5; 7 bases align to TRBD1. The CDR3 has 15 amino acids. After removal of 3 bases from V and 3 bases from J, the junction contained 5 bases not matched to a gene. The germline V gene encodes CDR1 LNHDA and CDR2 SQIVND (reference sequence). Here the CDR3 DNA reads TGTGCCAGTAGTATGACAGGGAGTTACAATCAGCCCCAGCATTTT. Residues: CASSMTGSYNQPQHF.

The chain uses TRBV9 and TRBJ2-1; 15 bases are a match to TRBD2. The V gene end was trimmed by 4 bases and the J gene end by 3 bases; junction bases not matched to a gene: 8. Germline V gives CDR1 SGDLS, CDR2 YYNGEE. The CDR3 extends over 18 amino acids. The CDR3 reads CASSPRTSGRAHYNEQFF. The CDR3 bases are TGTGCCAGCAGCCCTCGGACTAGCGGGAGGGCACACTACAATGAGCAGTTCTTC. The variable domain in full, completed from reference TRBV9 and TRBJ2-1, reads DSGVTQTPKHLITATGQRVTLRCSPRSGDLSVYWYQQSLDQGLQFLIQYYNGEERAKGNILERFSAQQFPDLHSELNLSSLELGDSALYFCASSPRTSGRAHYNEQFFGPGTRLTVL.

The rearrangement uses TRBV6-5 and TRBJ2-7; 12 bases agree with TRBD2. Trimming took 6 bases from V and 4 from J; bases not matched to a gene: 4. The CDR3 totals 14 residues. In germline, CDR1 is MNHEY, CDR2 SVGAGI. The CDR3 is CASRLAGGQYEQYF. The CDR3 DNA sequence: TGTGCCAGCAGGCTAGCGGGAGGGCAGTACGAGCAGTACTTC.

The rearrangement joins TRBV2 to TRBJ2-7, with 7 positions matching TRBD2. CDR3 length: 14 residues. Trimming cost V 7 bases and J 2 bases; bases outside gene matches: 8. Germline V lookup: CDR1 SNHLY, CDR2 FYNNEI. CDR3 residues: CASMGLLGAYEQYF. CDR3 bases: TGTGCCAGCATGGGACTACTAGGAGCCTACGAGCAGTACTTC.

The gene calls are TRBV9 and TRBJ2-7; D possibly uses TRBD1 or TRBD2 (5 bases each). The CDR3 extends over 14 amino acids. V was cut by 4 bases and J by 7 bases, with 18 bases left in between. CDR1 and CDR2 from the germline V gene are SGDLS and YYNGEE. This CDR3 reads CASSLRDGTPEQYF. For the CDR3, the DNA is TGTGCCAGCAGCTTACGGGACGGAACCCCTGAGCAGTACTTC.

CDR3 coding DNA: TGCGCCAGCAGCCCAAGACAGGTAGAGACCCAGTACTTC. Translating gives CASSPRQVETQYF. The chain links TRBV5-1 to TRBJ2-5; TRBD1 might be the D (6 bases). The ends were cut back, 4 bases at V and 4 bases at J, with 11 bases in the middle. The CDR3 covers 13 residues. CDR1 is SGHRS and CDR2 is YFSETQ in the germline V gene.

V gene TRBV9 combines with J gene TRBJ2-3; 10 nucleotides agree with TRBD1. The junction had 9 bases not matched to a gene; V was cut back by 1 base and J by 4 bases. The CDR3 contains 17 residues. Germline assignment: CDR1 SGDLS and CDR2 YYNGEE. CDR3 DNA sequence: TGTGCCAGCAGCGTAACCCCGGGACAGGGGACTCCAGATACGCAGTATTTT. Encoded protein: CASSVTPGQGTPDTQYF.

This chain links TRBV24-1 with TRBJ1-5; D possibly corresponds to TRBD1 (5 bases). Trimming left V 9 bases short and J 5 bases short, with 13 bases between. Germline values: CDR1 KGHDR, CDR2 SFDVKD. The CDR3 extends over 13 amino acids. CDR3 sequence: CATSRGSYQPQHF. DNA for the CDR3: TGTGCCACCTCAAGGGGCAGCTATCAGCCCCAGCATTTT.

This clone was seen just once. The chain is built from TRBV19 and TRBJ1-1; no firm D call. The germline V gene encodes CDR1 LNHDA and CDR2 SQIVND (reference sequence). Trimming cost V 3 bases and J 1 base, with 9 bases left between them. The CDR3 runs to 14 residues. This CDR3 reads CASSIGRWNTEAFF. The DNA of the CDR3 is TGTGCCAGTAGTATCGGACGGTGGAACACTGAAGCTTTCTTT. The whole variable domain, remainder taken from reference TRBV19 and TRBJ1-1, is DGGITQSPKYLFRKEGQNVTLSCEQNLNHDAMYWYRQDPGQGLRLIYYSQIVNDFQKGDIAEGYSVSREKKESFPLTVTSAQKNPTAFYLCASSIGRWNTEAFFGQGTRLTVV.

This chain connects TRBV19 to TRBJ1-5; D is perhaps TRBD1 (5 bases). The CDR3 has 16 amino acids. The ends were cut back, 1 base at V and 0 bases at J, with 10 bases in the middle. Germline V gene data show CDR1 as LNHDA and CDR2 as SQIVND (reference sequence). CDR3 amino acids: CASSIGGAFSNQPQHF. As DNA, the CDR3 is TGTGCCAGTAGTATAGGCGGGGCTTTTAGCAATCAGCCCCAGCATTTT.

The genes are TRBV28 and TRBJ2-1, with 11 bases matching TRBD2. The length of the CDR3 is 15 residues. Germline V CDR1 and CDR2: MDHEN, SYDVKM. The ends lost 6 bases at V and 8 bases at J; junction bases unmatched: 9. CDR3 nucleotides: TGTGCCAGCAGCCGTAGCGGGAGGGCCGCGGATGAGCAGTTCTTC. As protein: CASSRSGRAADEQFF.

The chain uses TRBV6-5 and TRBJ1-2; D is ambiguous. CDR3 length: 15 residues. Germline V gene lookup returns CDR1 MNHEY and CDR2 SVGAGI. Trimming cost V 5 bases and J 0 bases, with 13 bases left between them. The CDR3, as DNA: TGTGCCAGCAGTCCCCGGACCGCTACTAACTATGGCTACACCTTC. Its translation: CASSPRTATNYGYTF.